This T cell receptor beta chain was obtained from a study of blood T cell repertoires in COVID-19. V gave up 2 bases and J gave up 1 base, with 11 bases separating them. This CDR3 comprises 15 residues. The germline gives CDR1 SEHNR, CDR2 FQNEAQ (reference sequence). The protocol was immunoSEQ multiplex PCR, while the TCRdb copy is restricted to in-frame clones and leaves out a portion. The sample shows some 150,000 clones, around 90% of them seen only once. The rearrangement links TRBV7-9 to TRBJ1-1; tentative D call: TRBD1 (6 bases). The sequencing input was peripheral blood. The sequence derives from a human donor in a cohort sampled during active COVID-19. In DNA, the CDR3 is TGTGCCAGCAGCTTACGAGGACAGCAGAACACTGAAGCTTTCTTT. It specifies CASSLRGQQNTEAFF.